Detailed here is one T cell receptor (beta chain). The target antigen is unknown. The source of the sample is a study of CD8+ T cells in alopecia areata. Across the study: A regimen of oral tofacitinib, 5 to 10 mg twice daily, was given to treated patients.

Extracted RNA was reverse transcribed into cDNA, the sequencing template. Sequencing used immunoSEQ multiplex PCR; TCRdb keeps in-frame clones, though not all of them. In the table there are about 150,000 clones, approximately 53% of which are singletons. Looked up from germline, CDR1 is SGHAT and CDR2 is FQNNGV. The CDR3 sequence is 12 residues long. Trimming took off 3 bases at V and 5 bases at J, with 7 bases between the two ends. Researchers took lesional scalp punch biopsies and peripheral blood from people who were alopecia areata patients. Isolation of CD4+ and CD8+ T cells from PBMCs was achieved by sorting. Study-wide findings and caveats: It was less clear whether patients shared TCRs than it was in mice, possibly because of HLA.

The material sequenced was CD8+ T cells sorted from blood, taken at week 0. This clonotype was obtained from a human donor with alopecia areata. The rearrangement uses TRBV11-2 and TRBJ1-1; D is ambiguous. CDR3 loop: CASSLAGTEAFF. In DNA, the CDR3 is TGTGCCAGCAGCTTGGCTGGTACTGAAGCTTTCTTT.